Following are 27 T cell receptor beta chains from one sample sequenced in a study of cytomegalovirus exposure and HLA in healthy donors. The study ran its PCR with 60 Vbeta and 13 Jbeta primers. Some clones are missing from TCRdb's copy, which holds only in-frame ones; the method was immunoSEQ multiplex PCR. This table holds about 40,000 clones, 68% found once. The sequencing sample was made of PBMCs. These TCRs come from a man between 40 and 49 years old in good health and CMV-seronegative.

The V gene is TRBV9, the J gene TRBJ2-3, with 10 bases fitting TRBD1. The CDR3 spans 16 residues. The V gene's germline CDR1 is SGDLS and CDR2 YYNGEE. With 0 bases clipped from V and 5 bases from J, the junction kept 6 bases outside the gene matches. The CDR3 DNA reads as TGTGCCAGCAGCGTAGTCGGGACAGGGGCAGGAGATACGCAGTATTTT. Translating gives CASSVVGTGAGDTQYF.

V is TRBV7-9 and J is TRBJ2-7; D perhaps matches TRBD2 (6 bases). The V gene's germline CDR1 is SEHNR and CDR2 FQNEAQ (reference sequence). This CDR3 region has 15 residues. Trimming removed 3 bases from V and 0 bases from J, with 12 bases in between. CDR3 bases: TGTGCCAGCAGCTTTACATTGGGGGGCTCCTACGAGCAGTACTTC. This sequence encodes CASSFTLGGSYEQYF. Variable domain in full (rest from reference TRBV7-9 and TRBJ2-7): DTGVSQNPRHKITKRGQNVTFRCDPISEHNRLYWYRQTLGQGPEFLTYFQNEAQLEKSRLLSDRFSAERPKGSFSTLEIQRTEQGDSAMYLCASSFTLGGSYEQYFGPGTRLTVT.

CDR3: CASSDSGLYEQYF. Written as DNA, the CDR3 is TGTGCCAGCAGTGACTCGGGTTTGTACGAGCAGTACTTC. The genes are TRBV6-1 and TRBJ2-7; D ambiguous. The V end lost 3 bases, the J end lost 4 bases, and 10 bases lay between the germline ends. This CDR3 has 13 amino acids. CDR1 is MNHNS, CDR2 SASEGT, per germline.

This rearrangement joins TRBV29-1 to TRBJ1-2; D unclear. Germline V gives CDR1 SQVTM, CDR2 ANQGSEA. This CDR3 comprises 11 residues. Deletions cut 6 bases from V and 7 bases from J, with 12 bases between. This chain's CDR3 is CSVRSEGGYTF. CDR3 nucleotide sequence: TGCAGCGTCCGATCCGAGGGTGGCTACACCTTC. Filled out from reference TRBV29-1 and TRBJ1-2, the complete variable domain reads SAVISQKPSRDICQRGTSLTIQCQVDSQVTMMFWYRQQPGQSLTLIATANQGSEATYESGFVIDKFPISRPNLTFSTLTVSNMSPEDSSIYLCSVRSEGGYTFGSGTRLTVV.

The DNA of the CDR3 is TGTGCCACCAGCAGAGATCGCGGGGGCTACGAGCAGTACTTC. Protein sequence: CATSRDRGGYEQYF. The chain couples TRBV15 to TRBJ2-7, with TRBD2 identical over 7 bases. J gave up 3 bases and V 0 bases, and 2 bases lay outside the gene matches. Germline CDR1 reads LNHNV; CDR2 reads YYDKDF (reference sequence). This CDR3 has 14 residues.

The rearrangement joins TRBV7-8 to TRBJ2-5; 11 bases match TRBD2. V trimming: 5 bases; J trimming: 5 bases; junction bases outside the gene matches: 10. CDR1 is SGHVS and CDR2 is FQNEAQ in the germline V gene. This CDR3 comprises 16 residues. The CDR3 sequence: CASSPRLAGSLETQYF. The DNA for the CDR3 is TGTGCCAGCAGCCCCCGACTAGCGGGGTCGTTGGAGACCCAGTACTTC.

This chain links TRBV7-3 with TRBJ1-1; D not certain. CDR1 is SGHTA and CDR2 is FQGTGA in the germline V gene. The CDR3 is 13 amino acids. V was pared by 5 bases and J by 1 base, with 8 bases between. The CDR3 here is CASSQTGNTEAFF. DNA of the CDR3: TGTGCCAGCAGCCAGACGGGGAACACTGAAGCTTTCTTT.

The chain carries TRBV7-6 and TRBJ2-7; maybe TRBD2 (6 bases). Germline V gives CDR1 SGHVS, CDR2 FNYEAQ. Trimming removed 2 bases at V and 6 bases at J, with 14 bases between. The CDR3 contains 14 residues. CDR3 sequence (DNA): TGTGCCAGCAGCTTATGGGGCGGGGAAGGCGAGCAGTACTTC. Protein: CASSLWGGEGEQYF.

The rearrangement uses TRBV2 and TRBJ2-2; TRBD1 matches at 9 bases. Unmatched junction bases numbered 5, after V lost 5 bases and J lost 1 base. CDR3 size: 16 residues. Germline CDR1 reads SNHLY; CDR2 reads FYNNEI. The CDR3 bases are TGTGCCAGCAGTTTACAGGGGGCCCAGAACACCGGGGAGCTGTTTTTT. This sequence encodes CASSLQGAQNTGELFF.

The chain combines TRBV6-5 with TRBJ1-3; D perhaps matches TRBD1 (6 bases). The CDR3 is 15 amino acids. Per germline, CDR1 MNHEY and CDR2 SVGAGI. The V end was cut by 5 bases, the J end by 2 bases, with 13 bases between. The CDR3 protein is CASSPDQGTGNTIYF. The CDR3 DNA reads as TGTGCCAGCAGTCCCGATCAGGGGACTGGAAACACCATATATTTT.

This clone was seen a few times. V usage is TRBV5-4 and J usage is TRBJ1-2, with 11 positions matching TRBD1. Germline CDR1 SGHNT, CDR2 YYREEE (reference sequence). This CDR3 contains 18 residues. The J segment lost 13 bases and the V segment lost 2 bases, leaving 22 bases of the junction unmatched. Written as DNA, the CDR3 is TGTGCCAGCAGCTTAGGCGGGACAGGGGGTTGGTCGGCCTCAGGAACCACCTTC. Translating gives CASSLGGTGGWSASGTTF.

The J gene is TRBJ2-7, the V gene TRBV11-2; possibly TRBD1 for D (6 bases). The CDR3 totals 15 residues. Germline loops: CDR1 SGHAT, CDR2 FQNNGV. Between the trimmed V and J ends, which lost 1 base and 3 bases, there was a span of 13 bases. The CDR3 bases are TGTGCCAGCAGCTTAGTTCGCGACAGGTTCTACGAGCAGTACTTC. Amino acid sequence: CASSLVRDRFYEQYF.

A note on this clone: The junction differs from germline at one of its ends, possibly a read error. This chain connects TRBV7-7 to TRBJ2-2; D may be TRBD1 (5 bases). Germline loops: CDR1 SSHAT, CDR2 FNYEAQ (reference sequence). The CDR3 spans 16 residues. As DNA, the CDR3 is TGTGCTAGCAGCTCCCTCCAGGGTGCGAACACCGGGGAGCTGTTTTTT. It is translated as CASSSLQGANTGELFF.

This chain connects TRBV6-4 to TRBJ2-3; TRBD2 matches 7 bases. With V trimmed by 8 bases and J by 3 bases, 11 bases remained unmatched. Germline CDR1 MRHNA, CDR2 SNTAGT. The CDR3 length is 15 residues. The CDR3 protein is CASGGDPERTDTQYF. CDR3 nucleotides: TGTGCCAGCGGGGGGGACCCAGAAAGAACAGATACGCAGTATTTT.

This rearrangement joins TRBV2 to TRBJ1-2; D not resolved. Trimming took 6 bases from V and 8 from J, leaving 13 bases between them. The germline V gene has CDR1 SNHLY and CDR2 FYNNEI. The CDR3 spans 12 residues. CDR3 nucleotide sequence: TGTGCCAGCAGGGCCGACACGGTCGGCTACACCTTC. Translation gives CASRADTVGYTF.

This clone was found once. The chain combines TRBV4-1 with TRBJ2-2; D is possibly TRBD2 (7 bases). Germline V lookup: CDR1 MGHRA, CDR2 YSYEKL. CDR3 length: 15 amino acids. Deletions cut 4 bases from V and 5 bases from J, with 14 bases between. Written as DNA, the CDR3 is TGCGCCAGCAGCCTTCTAGGGGGGGGAACCGGGGAGCTGTTTTTT. It translates to CASSLLGGGTGELFF.

This sequence joins TRBV5-3 and TRBJ2-7; no clear D. Being an ORF, TRBV5-3 has a function that is uncertain. V dropped 2 bases and J dropped 5 bases, with 11 bases sitting between them. CDR3 size: 13 residues. The CDR3 nucleotides read TGTGCCAGAAGCTTTTCTATCGTTGACGAGCAGTACTTC. Translation: CARSFSIVDEQYF.

The chain uses TRBV9 and TRBJ2-7; 7 bases agree with TRBD1. CDR3 length: 15 amino acids. Germline V gene sequence: CDR1 SGDLS, CDR2 YYNGEE. The V and J ends lost 0 bases and 4 bases, in that order; junction bases with no gene match: 7. In DNA, the CDR3 is TGTGCCAGCAGCGTAGCGGCAGGGGGAGTGTACGAGCAGTACTTC. Amino acids: CASSVAAGGVYEQYF.

This chain uses TRBV7-6 with TRBJ2-7, with D unclear. CDR1 SGHVS and CDR2 FNYEAQ come from the germline V gene. The CDR3 is 14 residues long. With 1 base removed from V and 4 bases from J, the gap between germline ends came to 11 bases. The CDR3 sequence: CASSLGGFGYEQYF. The CDR3 DNA follows: TGTGCCAGCAGCTTAGGCGGATTCGGGTACGAGCAGTACTTC.

This chain links TRBV4-2 with TRBJ1-3; no clear D. The CDR3 is 16 amino acids. The V and J ends lost 0 bases and 4 bases respectively, with 13 bases between them. From germline, CDR1 is LGHNA and CDR2 YNFKEQ. CDR3 region: CASSQDLGSGGNTIYF. The CDR3 DNA reads as TGTGCCAGCAGCCAAGATCTGGGGTCGGGGGGAAACACCATATATTTT.

The chain employs TRBV28 and TRBJ1-2, with TRBD1 matching 8 bases. There are 15 residues in the CDR3. The J segment lost 4 bases and the V segment lost 5 bases, leaving 9 bases of the junction unmatched. Germline CDR1 and CDR2: MDHEN and SYDVKM. CDR3 coding DNA: TGTGCCAGCAGTCCCAGATGGACAGGGACCTATGGCTACACCTTC. Protein: CASSPRWTGTYGYTF.

The gene calls are TRBV5-1 and TRBJ1-1, with 10 bases identical to TRBD1. Germline CDR1 reads SGHRS; CDR2 reads YFSETQ. The CDR3 runs 14 residues. The J segment lost 8 bases and the V segment lost 3 bases, leaving 7 bases of the junction unmatched. The CDR3 region has the DNA TGCGCCAGCAGCTGGCAACCGGGACAGGGGGAAGCTTTCTTT. Translating it yields CASSWQPGQGEAFF.

This clone showed up just once. J is TRBJ2-7 and V is TRBV11-2; a weak D match, TRBD1 (6 bases). The CDR3 extends over 12 amino acids. Germline V gene data show CDR1 as SGHAT and CDR2 as FQNNGV. The germline V and J ends were trimmed by 5 bases and 5 bases, with 10 bases remaining between them. CDR3 loop: CASSRGGHEQYF. CDR3 coding DNA: TGTGCCAGCAGCCGTGGGGGCCACGAGCAGTACTTC. Filled out from reference TRBV11-2 and TRBJ2-7, the complete variable domain reads EAGVAQSPRYKIIEKRQSVAFWCNPISGHATLYWYQQILGQGPKLLIQFQNNGVVDDSQLPKDRFSAERLKGVDSTLKIQPAKLEDSAVYLCASSRGGHEQYFGPGTRLTVT.

This clone showed up just a few times. J is TRBJ2-5 and V is TRBV7-2, with 8 positions matching TRBD2. Germline lookup yields CDR1 SGHTA and CDR2 FQGNSA. The V and J ends lost 4 bases and 1 base, in that order; junction bases with no gene match: 5. This CDR3 is built from 15 residues. In DNA form, the CDR3 reads TGTGCCAGCAGCTCGGTAGCGGGGAGCCAAGAGACCCAGTACTTC. Translating it yields CASSSVAGSQETQYF.

This chain uses TRBV6-4 with TRBJ2-2; no clear D gene. V shed 0 bases and J shed 0 bases, with 8 bases lying between them. Germline values: CDR1 MRHNA, CDR2 SNTAGT. The CDR3 is 16 amino acids. The CDR3 sequence is CASSDSVPANTGELFF. The CDR3 DNA reads as TGTGCCAGCAGTGACTCTGTCCCAGCGAACACCGGGGAGCTGTTTTTT.

The chain carries TRBV2 and TRBJ2-5, with TRBD1 as a possible D gene (6 bases). V lost 10 bases to trimming and J lost 2 bases, with 14 bases between them. The CDR3 loop spans 13 amino acids. The V gene's germline CDR1 is SNHLY and CDR2 FYNNEI. The CDR3 DNA reads as TGTGCCACCACACAGGGTCTTCAAGAGACCCAGTACTTC. Protein: CATTQGLQETQYF.

The chain couples TRBV6-5 to TRBJ2-2; the match to TRBD1 covers 8 bases. V lost 6 bases, J lost 2 bases, and 5 bases stayed unmatched. In germline, CDR1 is MNHEY, CDR2 SVGAGI. The CDR3 is 15 residues long. In nucleotides, the CDR3 is TGTGCCAGCAGAACCGGGACAGGAAACACCGGGGAGCTGTTTTTT. Its protein product is CASRTGTGNTGELFF.